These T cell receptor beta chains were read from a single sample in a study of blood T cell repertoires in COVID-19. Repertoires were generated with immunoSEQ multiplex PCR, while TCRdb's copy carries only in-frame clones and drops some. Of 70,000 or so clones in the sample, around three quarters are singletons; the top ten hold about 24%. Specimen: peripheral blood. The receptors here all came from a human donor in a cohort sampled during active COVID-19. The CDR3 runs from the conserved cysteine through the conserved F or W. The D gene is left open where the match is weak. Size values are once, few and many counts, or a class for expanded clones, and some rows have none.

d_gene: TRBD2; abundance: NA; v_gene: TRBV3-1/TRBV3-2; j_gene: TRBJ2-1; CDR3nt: TGTGCCAGCAGCCAAGATCTCACTAGCGGGTACGCTGAGCAGTTCTTC; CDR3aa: CASSQDLTSGYAEQFF
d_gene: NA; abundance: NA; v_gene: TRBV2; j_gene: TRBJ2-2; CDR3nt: TGTGCCAGCAGTGCTACTAGTGGAGACACCGGGGAGCTGTTTTTT; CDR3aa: CASSATSGDTGELFF
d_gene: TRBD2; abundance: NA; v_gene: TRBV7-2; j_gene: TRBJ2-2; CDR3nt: TGTGCCAGCAGCCTTCACACTAGCGGGAGGTCCGGGGAGCTGTTTTTT; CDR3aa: CASSLHTSGRSGELFF
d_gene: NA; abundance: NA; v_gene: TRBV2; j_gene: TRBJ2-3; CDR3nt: TGTGCCAGCAGTGAACCGCTCAGCGGGTATAGAACAGATACGCAGTATTTT; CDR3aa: CASSEPLSGYRTDTQYF
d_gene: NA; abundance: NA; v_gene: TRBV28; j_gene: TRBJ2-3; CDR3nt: TGTGCCAGCAGTTTAAGAGCAGATACGCAGTATTTT; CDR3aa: CASSLRADTQYF
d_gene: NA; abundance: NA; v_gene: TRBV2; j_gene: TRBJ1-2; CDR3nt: TGTGCCAGCAGTGACGAGCAGGGCTTAGGCTACACCTTC; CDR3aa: CASSDEQGLGYTF
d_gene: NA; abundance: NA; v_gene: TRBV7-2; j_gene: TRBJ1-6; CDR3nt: TGTGCCAGCAGCTCCCACGGGGGGGGCGCAGGGAATTCACCCCTCCACTTT; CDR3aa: CASSSHGGGAGNSPLHF
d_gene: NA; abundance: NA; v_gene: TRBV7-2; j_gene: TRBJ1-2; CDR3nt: TGTGCCAGCAGCTTAGCTTCAGGGGACTATGGCTACACCTTC; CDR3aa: CASSLASGDYGYTF
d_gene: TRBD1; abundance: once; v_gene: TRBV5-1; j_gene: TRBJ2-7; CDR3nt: TGCGCCAGCAGCTTGAAAGGACAGGGGGCGGGCTACGAGCAGTACTTC; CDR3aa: CASSLKGQGAGYEQYF
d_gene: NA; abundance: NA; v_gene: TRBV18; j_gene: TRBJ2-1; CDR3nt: TGTGCCAGCTCACCCCCGAGGCTACTCTCCTACAATGAGCAGTTCTTC; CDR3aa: CASSPPRLLSYNEQFF
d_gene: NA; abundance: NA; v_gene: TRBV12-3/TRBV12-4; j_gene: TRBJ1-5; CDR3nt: TGTGCCAGCAGCCCCTCTATGGCGGAGCCCCAGCATTTT; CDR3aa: CASSPSMAEPQHF
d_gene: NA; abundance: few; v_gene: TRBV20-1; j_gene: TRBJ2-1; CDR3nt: TGCAGCAAGGACAGCCACAATGAGCAGTTCTTC; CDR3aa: CSKDSHNEQFF